The 6 T cell receptor beta chains presented below share a single source sample, sequenced in a study of sequential checkpoint blockade in melanoma. Profiling relied on immunoSEQ multiplex PCR, and the TCRdb table lists in-frame clones only, not all of them. The sample includes some 6,000 clones, roughly three fifths of them seen just once. Treatment described: randomized to nivolumab then ipilimumab (arm A) or the reverse (arm B). Material: CD8+ T cells sorted from blood (inferred from file names), obtained from a patient given nivolumab and ipilimumab in sequence. These receptor sequences come from a human donor with melanoma.

This clone occurred a few times. The chain joins TRBV29-1 to TRBJ1-1, with D maybe TRBD1 (6 bases). V lost 3 bases, J lost 3 bases, and 17 bases lay in between. Germline V gene data show CDR1 as SQVTM and CDR2 as ANQGSEA. This CDR3 spans 15 amino acids. The CDR3, as DNA: TGCAGCGTTGAGGGGTTGGACAGCGGGGACACTGAAGCTTTCTTT. Its protein is CSVEGLDSGDTEAFF.

The CDR3 DNA reads TGTGCCAGCAGCATACGACAGGGCCCCTCCTACGAGCAGTACTTC. This codes for CASSIRQGPSYEQYF. This chain connects TRBV7-8 to TRBJ2-7, with 7 bases matching TRBD1. CDR1 and CDR2 (germline): SGHVS, FQNEAQ. V shed 5 bases, J shed 0 bases, and the junction held 7 bases outside the gene matches. This CDR3 comprises 15 residues. The whole variable domain, filled in from reference TRBV7-8 and TRBJ2-7, reads GAGVSQSPRYKVAKRGQDVALRCDPISGHVSLFWYQQALGQGPEFLTYFQNEAQLDKSGLPSDRFFAERPEGSVSTLKIQRTQQEDSAVYLCASSIRQGPSYEQYFGPGTRLTVT.

The chain couples TRBV18 to TRBJ2-1; 7 bases match TRBD2. V was clipped by 2 bases and J by 7 bases; unmatched bases: 8. CDR1 is KGHSH, CDR2 LQKENI, per germline. This CDR3 is built from 15 residues. The CDR3 sequence is CASSPKAGAENEQFF. DNA for the CDR3: TGTGCCAGCTCACCAAAGGCGGGAGCGGAGAATGAGCAGTTCTTC.

There are a few counts of this clone. V gene TRBV4-1 combines with J gene TRBJ1-6, with D unclear. Germline lookup yields CDR1 MGHRA and CDR2 YSYEKL. This CDR3 is built from 13 residues. The germline V and J ends were trimmed by 0 bases and 9 bases, with 6 bases remaining between them. The CDR3 DNA follows: TGCGCCAGCAGCCAAGATCTTTCTTCACCCCTCCACTTT. Amino acid sequence: CASSQDLSSPLHF.

V usage is TRBV7-8 and J usage is TRBJ2-7; no definite D call. Trimming left V 5 bases short and J 7 bases short, with 15 bases between. Germline V CDR1 and CDR2: SGHVS, FQNEAQ. This CDR3 spans 13 amino acids. CDR3 nucleotide sequence: TGTGCCAGCAGCACCCGCGGTGAATGGGAGCAGTACTTC. This sequence encodes CASSTRGEWEQYF.

There are a few counts of this clone. V and J are TRBV7-3 and TRBJ1-2, with a tentative D call TRBD1 (5 bases). The V end was cut by 8 bases, the J end by 3 bases, with 19 bases between. The germline CDR1 and CDR2 sequences are SGHTA and FQGTGA. This CDR3 is built from 15 residues. The CDR3: CASSPTGRADYGYTF. The CDR3 DNA follows: TGTGCCAGCTCACCCACCGGCAGGGCCGACTATGGCTACACCTTC. Full variable domain (outside the CDR3, taken from reference TRBV7-3 and TRBJ1-2): GAGVSQTPSNKVTEKGKYVELRCDPISGHTALYWYRQSLGQGPEFLIYFQGTGAADDSGLPNDRFFAVRPEGSVSTLKIQRTERGDSAVYLCASSPTGRADYGYTFGSGTRLTVV.